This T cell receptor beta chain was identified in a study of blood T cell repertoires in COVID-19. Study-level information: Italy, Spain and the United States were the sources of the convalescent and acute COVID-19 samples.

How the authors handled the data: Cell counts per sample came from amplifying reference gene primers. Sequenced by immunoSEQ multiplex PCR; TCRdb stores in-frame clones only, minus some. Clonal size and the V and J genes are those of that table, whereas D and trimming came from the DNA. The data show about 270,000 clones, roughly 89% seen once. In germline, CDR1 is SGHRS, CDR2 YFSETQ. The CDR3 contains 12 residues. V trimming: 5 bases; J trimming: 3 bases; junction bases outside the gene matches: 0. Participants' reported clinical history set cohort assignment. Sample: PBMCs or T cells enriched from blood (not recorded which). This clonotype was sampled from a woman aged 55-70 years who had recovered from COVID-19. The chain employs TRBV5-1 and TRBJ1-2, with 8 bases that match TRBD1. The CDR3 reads CASRTGDYGYTF. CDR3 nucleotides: TGCGCCAGCAGGACAGGGGACTATGGCTACACCTTC.